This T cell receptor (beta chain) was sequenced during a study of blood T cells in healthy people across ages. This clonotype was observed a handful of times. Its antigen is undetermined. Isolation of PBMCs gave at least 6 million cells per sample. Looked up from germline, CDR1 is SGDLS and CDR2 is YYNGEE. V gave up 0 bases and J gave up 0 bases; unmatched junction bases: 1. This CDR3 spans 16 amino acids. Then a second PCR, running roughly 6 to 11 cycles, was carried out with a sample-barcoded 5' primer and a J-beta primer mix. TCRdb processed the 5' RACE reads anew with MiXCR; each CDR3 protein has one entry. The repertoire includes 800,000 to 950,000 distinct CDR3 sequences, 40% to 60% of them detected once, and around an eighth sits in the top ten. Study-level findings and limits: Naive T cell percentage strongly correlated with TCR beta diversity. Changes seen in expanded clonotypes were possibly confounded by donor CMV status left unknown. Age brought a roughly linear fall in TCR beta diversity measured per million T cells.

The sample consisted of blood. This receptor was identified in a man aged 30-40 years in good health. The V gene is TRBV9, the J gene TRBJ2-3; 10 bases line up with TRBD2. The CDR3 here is CASSVVSGGSTDTQYF. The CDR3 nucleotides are TGTGCCAGCAGCGTAGTTAGCGGGGGGAGCACAGATACGCAGTATTTT.